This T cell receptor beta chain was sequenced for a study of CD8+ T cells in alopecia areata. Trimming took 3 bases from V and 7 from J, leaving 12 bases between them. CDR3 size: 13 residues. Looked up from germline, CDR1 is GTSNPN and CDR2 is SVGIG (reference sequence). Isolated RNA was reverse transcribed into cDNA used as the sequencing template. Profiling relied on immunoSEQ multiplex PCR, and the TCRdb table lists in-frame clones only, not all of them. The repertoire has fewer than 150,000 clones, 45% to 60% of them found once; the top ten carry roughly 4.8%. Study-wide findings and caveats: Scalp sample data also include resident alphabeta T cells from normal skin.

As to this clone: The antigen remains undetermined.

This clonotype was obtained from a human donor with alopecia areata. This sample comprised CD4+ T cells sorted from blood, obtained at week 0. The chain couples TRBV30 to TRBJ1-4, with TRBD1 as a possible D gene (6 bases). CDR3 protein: CAWRGGGTEKLFF. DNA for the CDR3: TGTGCCTGGAGGGGAGGGGGGACTGAAAAACTGTTTTTT.